This note documents a single T cell receptor beta chain sequence. Its antigen is not identified. The data were taken from a study of long-term antiretroviral therapy in people with HIV. Study outcomes and limitations: Repertoire dominance by clones expanded before ART was seen at all time points.

Trimming stripped 5 bases from V and 6 bases from J, with 14 bases between. CDR1 is SGHTA, CDR2 FQGTGA, per germline. The length of the CDR3 is 13 residues. Run at survey level, the immunoSEQ assay was version v3.0. Some clones are missing from TCRdb's copy, which holds only in-frame ones; the method was immunoSEQ multiplex PCR. The repertoire holds 15,000 to 20,000 clones, over 80% seen once, with 3.5% to 4.5% in the top ten. Sequencing used unsorted PBMCs, obtained 2.1 years after starting antiretroviral therapy. The V call is TRBV7-3, the J call TRBJ2-7; D may correspond to TRBD1 or TRBD2 (7 bases each). This clonotype originated in a man between 18 and 35 years old with HIV. CDR3: CASSVQGGSEQYF. CDR3 nucleotide sequence: TGTGCCAGCAGCGTTCAGGGGGGGTCCGAGCAGTACTTC.